A single TCR beta chain is shown here with its context. Profiling relied on immunoSEQ multiplex PCR, and the TCRdb table lists in-frame clones only, not all of them. The repertoire holds 150,000 to 200,000 clones, with roughly 84% as singletons. This sample is part of a study of blood T cell repertoires in COVID-19. In the study overall: Samples representing acute and convalescent COVID-19 were sourced from the United States, Italy and Spain.

Across about two dozen US areas, participants ranged in age from about 18 to 100 years. Exposed participants encountered a COVID-19 case during the 2 weeks preceding study entry. The CDR3 extends over 17 amino acids. CDR1 and CDR2 (germline): SNHLY, FYNNEI. Trimming removed 8 bases from V and 5 bases from J; junction bases left unmatched: 17. This chain joins TRBV2 and TRBJ2-5; 10 nucleotides agree with TRBD2. Sequencing used PBMCs or T cells enriched from blood (not recorded which). The sequence came from a woman aged 25 to 39 who had been exposed to COVID-19. CDR3 sequence reads: CASETDIAGGLLETQYF. CDR3 DNA: TGTGCCAGCGAAACAGACATAGCGGGGGGATTACTCGAGACCCAGTACTTC.